This is a list of T cell receptor beta chains from one sample in a study of T cell responses to AZD1222 COVID-19 vaccine. Generated by immunoSEQ multiplex PCR, the TCRdb table keeps only in-frame clones and is missing some. The sample holds more than 150,000 clones; just over 90% are singletons and the top ten take about 1.6%. This material consisted of peripheral blood, taken on day 0 of AZD1222 vaccination. The origin of the receptors is an adult in good health. Each CDR3 is given with its conserved first and last residue. Fields, in order: CDR3 protein, CDR3 DNA, J gene, V gene, CDR3 length, D gene. The D gene is left open where the match is weak.

CDR3: CASSPTGLAGETQYF; DNA: TGTGCCAGCAGCCCAACGGGGCTAGCTGGGGAGACCCAGTACTTC; J: TRBJ2-5; V: TRBV7-3; length: 15; D: .
CDR3: CASSLGRGQYF; DNA: TGTGCCAGCAGTTTGGGGCGGGGGCAGTACTTC; J: TRBJ2-7; V: TRBV28; length: 11; D: .
CDR3: CASSESGRPRGYTF; DNA: TGCGCCAGCAGTGAGTCCGGGAGGCCCCGCGGCTACACCTTC; J: TRBJ1-2; V: TRBV10-1; length: 14; D: .
CDR3: CASSQEGATNQPQHF; DNA: TGTGCCAGCAGCCAAGAAGGGGCGACGAATCAGCCCCAGCATTTT; J: TRBJ1-5; V: TRBV3-1/TRBV3-2; length: 15; D: .
CDR3: CASSPQPDRGEQYF; DNA: TGTGCCAGCAGCCCTCAACCCGACAGGGGCGAGCAGTACTTC; J: TRBJ2-7; V: TRBV7-8; length: 14; D: TRBD1
CDR3: CASSLLGTRETEAFF; DNA: TGTGCCAGCAGCTTGTTGGGGACCCGGGAGACTGAAGCTTTCTTT; J: TRBJ1-1; V: TRBV5-5; length: 15; D: .
CDR3: CASSQDFGNQPQHF; DNA: TGTGCCAGCAGCCAAGATTTTGGAAATCAGCCCCAGCATTTT; J: TRBJ1-5; V: TRBV4-2; length: 14; D: .
CDR3: CASSLGGSFQPQHF; DNA: TGTGCCAGCAGCTTGGGAGGGAGCTTCCAGCCCCAGCATTTT; J: TRBJ1-5; V: TRBV5-4; length: 14; D: .
CDR3: CASSLNSRGTYEQYF; DNA: TGTGCCAGCAGCTTAAATTCCCGGGGAACCTACGAGCAGTACTTC; J: TRBJ2-7; V: TRBV7-8; length: 15; D: .
CDR3: CASSQETGSYNSPLHF; DNA: TGTGCCAGCAGTCAAGAGACAGGATCCTATAATTCACCCCTCCACTTT; J: TRBJ1-6; V: TRBV5-8; length: 16; D: .
CDR3: CASSQLIRGRDTGELFF; DNA: TGTGCCAGCAGCCAGTTGATCAGGGGGCGAGACACCGGGGAGCTGTTTTTT; J: TRBJ2-2; V: TRBV3-1/TRBV3-2; length: 17; D: TRBD1